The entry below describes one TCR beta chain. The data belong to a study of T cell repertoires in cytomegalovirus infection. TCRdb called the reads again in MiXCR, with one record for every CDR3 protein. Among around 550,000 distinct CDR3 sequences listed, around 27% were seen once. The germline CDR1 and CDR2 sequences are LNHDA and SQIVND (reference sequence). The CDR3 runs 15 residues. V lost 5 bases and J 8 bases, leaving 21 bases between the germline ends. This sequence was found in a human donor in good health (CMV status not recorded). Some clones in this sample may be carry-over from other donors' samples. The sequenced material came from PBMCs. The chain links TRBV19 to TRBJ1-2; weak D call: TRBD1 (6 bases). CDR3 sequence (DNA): TGTGCCAGTAGTCGAGGTGGGACAAGGCGTGACGGCTACACCTTC. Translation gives CASSRGGTRRDGYTF.